Below, 25 T cell receptor beta chains from the same sample are listed, as sequenced in a study of blood T cell repertoires in COVID-19. Assay used: immunoSEQ multiplex PCR; TCRdb lists only in-frame clones, some missing. There are hundreds of thousands of clones in the sample; 85% to 90% occur only once, and around 1.1% lies in the top ten. The sample consisted of PBMCs or T cells enriched from blood (not recorded which). These receptors all stem from a man in his thirties or forties who had recovered from COVID-19.

CDR3: CATSTRGGRIDEKLFF. CDR3 nucleotides: TGTGCCACCAGCACGCGAGGCGGCCGGATCGATGAAAAACTGTTTTTT. The rearrangement links TRBV15 to TRBJ1-4, with no clear D. The CDR3 runs 16 residues. V shed 4 bases and J shed 6 bases, with 18 bases lying between them. CDR1 is LNHNV, CDR2 YYDKDF, per germline (reference sequence).

This clone appeared many times. This chain connects TRBV10-1 to TRBJ2-1, with 8 bases aligning to TRBD1. CDR3 size: 15 residues. Trimming removed 4 bases from V and 7 bases from J; junction bases left unmatched: 9. The V gene's germline CDR1 is WNHNN and CDR2 SYGVQD (reference sequence). The CDR3 nucleotides read TGCGCCAGCAGTGCACGGACAGGGACTGGTAATGAGCAGTTCTTC. Protein sequence: CASSARTGTGNEQFF.

The chain joins TRBV30 to TRBJ1-1, with D perhaps TRBD1 (5 bases). This CDR3 has 14 amino acids. Per germline, CDR1 GTSNPN and CDR2 SVGIG (reference sequence). Trimming took off 4 bases at V and 0 bases at J, with 12 bases between the two ends. The CDR3 loop is CAWNPGLMNTEAFF. The DNA of the CDR3 is TGTGCCTGGAATCCGGGACTCATGAACACTGAAGCTTTCTTT.

The chain joins TRBV6-5 to TRBJ2-7, with 9 bases matching TRBD1. Trimming cost V 8 bases and J 7 bases; bases outside gene matches: 12. Germline V gives CDR1 MNHEY, CDR2 SVGAGI. The CDR3 loop spans 14 amino acids. This chain's CDR3 is CASSRTGEGEEQYF. The CDR3, as DNA: TGTGCCAGCTCCCGGACAGGGGAGGGAGAGGAGCAGTACTTC.

The rearrangement uses TRBV29-1 and TRBJ1-2, with 7 bases fitting TRBD1. CDR1 SQVTM and CDR2 ANQGSEA come from the germline V gene. V was clipped by 8 bases and J by 8 bases; unmatched bases: 8. This CDR3 region has 11 residues. The CDR3 here is CSSKGAAGYTF. The CDR3 region has the DNA TGCAGCTCTAAGGGGGCGGCGGGCTACACCTTC.

In this sample, this clone turned up a few times. The chain links TRBV4-1 to TRBJ1-4; 7 nucleotides match TRBD1. The germline V gene encodes CDR1 MGHRA and CDR2 YSYEKL. This CDR3 has 15 amino acids. V shed 0 bases and J 7 bases; nucleotides not matched to a gene: 5. CDR3 nucleotides: TGCGCCAGCAGCCAAGATCGGGACAGTTTTGAAAAACTGTTTTTT. As protein: CASSQDRDSFEKLFF.

The V call is TRBV5-4, the J call TRBJ2-5; no reliable D call. Trimming removed 0 bases at V and 4 bases at J, with 10 bases between. The CDR3 spans 14 residues. CDR1 and CDR2 from the germline V gene are SGHNT and YYREEE (reference sequence). The CDR3 coding sequence is TGTGCCAGCAGCTTGGAGCGTTCCCCAGAGACCCAGTACTTC. Amino acid sequence: CASSLERSPETQYF.

V usage is TRBV9 and J usage is TRBJ2-1; D may be TRBD2 (5 bases). The germline V gene encodes CDR1 SGDLS and CDR2 YYNGEE. The CDR3 totals 14 residues. V was shortened by 0 bases and J by 12 bases, with 16 bases between the two germline ends. CDR3 bases: TGTGCCAGCAGCGTAGAGGAGGCTAGCTTCGGGCAGTTCTTC. This codes for CASSVEEASFGQFF.

This sequence joins TRBV28 and TRBJ2-6, with D perhaps TRBD1 (6 bases). V lost 6 bases to trimming and J lost 2 bases, with 17 bases between them. The length of the CDR3 is 17 residues. Germline lookup yields CDR1 MDHEN and CDR2 SYDVKM. The DNA for the CDR3 is TGTGCCAGCAGCGGAGACCTTACAGGGACTGGGGCCAACGTCCTGACTTTC. Its protein is CASSGDLTGTGANVLTF.

In its sample, this clone was seen once. V and J are TRBV29-1 and TRBJ1-1, with 7 bases lining up with TRBD1. The germline CDR1 and CDR2 sequences are SQVTM and ANQGSEA. The CDR3 is made up of 13 amino acids. J lost 4 bases, V lost 6 bases, and 8 bases had no gene match. The DNA of the CDR3 is TGCAGCGTCCAACAGACAGGGCTCACTGAAGCTTTCTTT. Protein sequence: CSVQQTGLTEAFF.

The genes are TRBV18 and TRBJ1-1, with 7 bases aligning to TRBD1. Germline-derived CDR1 and CDR2 are KGHSH and LQKENI. The CDR3 extends over 14 amino acids. V gave up 3 bases and J gave up 5 bases; unmatched junction bases: 6. In DNA form, the CDR3 reads TGTGCCAGCTCACCGTACAGGGGTGGAACTGAAGCTTTCTTT. Protein product: CASSPYRGGTEAFF. The full variable domain, rest sourced from reference TRBV18 and TRBJ1-1, is NAGVMQNPRHLVRRRGQEARLRCSPMKGHSHVYWYRQLPEEGLKFMVYLQKENIIDESGMPKERFSAEFPKEGPSILRIQQVVRGDSAAYFCASSPYRGGTEAFFGQGTRLTVV.

V usage is TRBV5-4 and J usage is TRBJ2-6; D unclear. Trimming shortened V by 4 bases and J by 3 bases, and 11 bases separated the two germline ends. Looked up from germline, CDR1 is SGHNT and CDR2 is YYREEE (reference sequence). The CDR3 has 15 residues. CDR3 residues: CASSPKLSGANVLTF. The CDR3 DNA sequence: TGTGCCAGCAGCCCAAAGCTTAGTGGGGCCAACGTCCTGACTTTC.

A few counts support this clone. Other DNA variants within this sample encode the same CDR3. The chain combines TRBV28 with TRBJ1-5, with a weak D call TRBD1 (5 bases). The V gene's germline CDR1 is MDHEN and CDR2 SYDVKM. The CDR3 totals 14 residues. V gave up 3 bases and J gave up 2 bases, with 8 bases separating them. The DNA for the CDR3 is TGTGCCAGCAGTTTTACAGGCGGCAATCAGCCCCAGCATTTT. It is translated as CASSFTGGNQPQHF. Full variable domain (rest looked up from reference TRBV28 and TRBJ1-5): DVKVTQSSRYLVKRTGEKVFLECVQDMDHENMFWYRQDPGLGLRLIYFSYDVKMKEKGDIPEGYSVSREKKERFSLILESASTNQTSMYLCASSFTGGNQPQHFGDGTRLSIL.

The CDR3 protein is CASSPQGAGDYNEQFF. CDR3 nucleotides: TGTGCCAGCAGCCCACAGGGAGCGGGGGATTACAATGAGCAGTTCTTC. The chain couples TRBV4-2 to TRBJ2-1; 8 nucleotides agree with TRBD2. This CDR3 has 16 residues. Germline CDR1 and CDR2: LGHNA and YNFKEQ. V shed 4 bases and J 4 bases; nucleotides not matched to a gene: 9.

The chain employs TRBV28 and TRBJ1-5; no reliable D call. This CDR3 is built from 15 residues. Per the germline V gene, CDR1 is MDHEN and CDR2 is SYDVKM. Trimming shortened V by 5 bases and J by 3 bases, and 14 bases separated the two germline ends. Here the CDR3 DNA reads TGTGCCAGCAGTCTGCATATCCCAGACAATCAGCCCCAGCATTTT. Translated, it gives CASSLHIPDNQPQHF. The full variable domain, with the rest looked up from reference TRBV28 and TRBJ1-5, is DVKVTQSSRYLVKRTGEKVFLECVQDMDHENMFWYRQDPGLGLRLIYFSYDVKMKEKGDIPEGYSVSREKKERFSLILESASTNQTSMYLCASSLHIPDNQPQHFGDGTRLSIL.

This clone was picked up one time. The CDR3, as DNA: TGTGCCACTTCCGGGACAGGGGACACTGAAGCTTTCTTT. Amino acid sequence: CATSGTGDTEAFF. The chain employs TRBV10-3 and TRBJ1-1, with 10 nucleotides matching TRBD1. Unmatched junction bases numbered 5, after V lost 10 bases and J lost 3 bases. Germline-derived CDR1 and CDR2 are ENHRY and SYGVKD. CDR3 length: 13 amino acids.

This clone has just one count. This chain links TRBV2 with TRBJ1-6; 8 bases agree with TRBD1. The CDR3 consists of 15 residues. Germline-derived CDR1 and CDR2 are SNHLY and FYNNEI. The J segment lost 9 bases and the V segment lost 7 bases, leaving 11 bases of the junction unmatched. For the CDR3, the DNA is TGTGCCAGCACCTGGACAGGGAACCCAGGTTCACCCCTCCACTTT. Its protein is CASTWTGNPGSPLHF.

J is TRBJ1-2 and V is TRBV19; unclear D gene. The V end lost 3 bases, the J end lost 7 bases, and 15 bases lay between the germline ends. The germline V gene has CDR1 LNHDA and CDR2 SQIVND (reference sequence). This CDR3 comprises 14 residues. CDR3: CASSIYPRSGGYTF. CDR3 DNA: TGTGCCAGTAGTATCTACCCCCGATCGGGTGGCTACACCTTC.

The chain carries TRBV5-1 and TRBJ2-1, with TRBD2 matching 11 bases. The CDR3 totals 14 residues. The ends lost 4 bases at V and 6 bases at J; junction bases unmatched: 3. Germline V CDR1 and CDR2: SGHRS, YFSETQ. CDR3 protein: CASSPGTSGNEQFF. The CDR3 bases are TGCGCCAGCAGCCCCGGGACTAGCGGCAATGAGCAGTTCTTC.

The J gene is TRBJ1-4, the V gene TRBV5-1, with D hard to call. Trimming shortened V by 0 bases and J by 4 bases, and 10 bases separated the two germline ends. CDR3 length: 15 amino acids. CDR1 is SGHRS and CDR2 is YFSETQ in the germline V gene. The CDR3 region is CASSLVGGRNEKLFF. CDR3 sequence (DNA): TGCGCCAGCAGCTTGGTAGGCGGTCGTAATGAAAAACTGTTTTTT.

This chain's CDR3 is CSVAPRITYNEQFF. The CDR3 DNA reads as TGCAGCGTGGCCCCTAGAATCACTTACAATGAGCAGTTCTTC. The chain joins TRBV29-1 to TRBJ2-1; unclear D gene. Trimming removed 6 bases from V and 4 bases from J, with 16 bases in between. The length of the CDR3 is 14 residues. Germline lookup yields CDR1 SQVTM and CDR2 ANQGSEA.

This clone was detected only a few times. The chain combines TRBV6-6 with TRBJ1-1; D remains ambiguous. There are 13 residues in the CDR3. Germline lookup yields CDR1 MNHNY and CDR2 SVGAGI (reference sequence). Between the trimmed V and J ends, which lost 5 bases and 1 base, there was a span of 8 bases. The CDR3: CASSPPGNTEAFF. The CDR3 DNA sequence: TGTGCCAGCAGTCCCCCGGGGAACACTGAAGCTTTCTTT.

The chain couples TRBV10-3 to TRBJ2-7; 12 nucleotides match TRBD2. The V and J ends lost 8 bases and 6 bases, in that order; junction bases with no gene match: 5. This CDR3 is 13 amino acids long. Germline CDR1 is ENHRY and CDR2 is SYGVKD. The CDR3, as DNA: TGTGCCATCCGACTAGCGGGAGCTTCCGAGCAGTACTTC. Translating it yields CAIRLAGASEQYF.

This clone was detected once. The gene calls are TRBV6-1 and TRBJ2-5, with D perhaps matching TRBD2 (5 bases). The CDR3 loop spans 15 amino acids. Germline V lookup: CDR1 MNHNS, CDR2 SASEGT. V dropped 2 bases and J dropped 5 bases, with 15 bases sitting between them. CDR3 loop: CASSEWVSAVETQYF. The CDR3 bases are TGTGCCAGCAGTGAATGGGTTAGCGCCGTGGAGACCCAGTACTTC.

V usage is TRBV5-1 and J usage is TRBJ1-1, with 8 bases aligning to TRBD1. Germline assignment: CDR1 SGHRS and CDR2 YFSETQ. V was clipped by 1 base and J by 0 bases; unmatched bases: 8. The CDR3 covers 17 residues. The chain's CDR3 is CASSLYRQGPMNTEAFF. CDR3 nucleotide sequence: TGCGCCAGCAGCTTGTATAGACAGGGGCCAATGAACACTGAAGCTTTCTTT.